This T cell receptor beta chain was identified during a study of tumor and adjacent non-tumor tissue in lung cancer. Broader study findings: Compared with tumor, normal lung showed significantly lower TCR diversity. Patients with more diverse tumor TCRs had worse survival.

A modified ARM-PCR protocol with three rounds of nested PCR amplified TCRbeta. TCRdb analysed the multiplex PCR reads with MiXCR anew, one entry per CDR3 protein. The repertoire holds about 80,000 distinct CDR3 sequences, with roughly 80% as singletons. The germline V and J ends were trimmed by 1 base and 11 bases, with 19 bases remaining between them. This CDR3 contains 15 residues. This sample's RNA came from whole unsorted tissue. This clonotype was counted a single time. Its antigen is still unknown. The clonotype comes from a woman aged 50 to 60 with non-small cell lung cancer. The chain links TRBV12-3 or TRBV12-4 to TRBJ2-3, with D possibly being TRBD1 (5 bases). The sequencing input was lung tumor tissue. The CDR3 region is CASSLETLSTGMQYF. CDR3 nucleotide sequence: TGTGCCAGCAGTTTAGAGACACTAAGTACAGGTATGCAGTATTTT.